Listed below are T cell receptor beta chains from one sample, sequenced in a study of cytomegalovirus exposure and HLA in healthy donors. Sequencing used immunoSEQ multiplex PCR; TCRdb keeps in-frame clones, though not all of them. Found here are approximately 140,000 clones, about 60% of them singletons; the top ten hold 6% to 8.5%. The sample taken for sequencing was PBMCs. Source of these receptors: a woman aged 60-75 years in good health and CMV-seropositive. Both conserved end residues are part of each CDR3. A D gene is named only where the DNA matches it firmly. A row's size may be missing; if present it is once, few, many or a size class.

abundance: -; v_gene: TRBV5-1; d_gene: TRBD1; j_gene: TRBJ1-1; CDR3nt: TGCGCCAGCAGCGCGGGACAGCCGAACACTGAAGCTTTCTTT; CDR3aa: CASSAGQPNTEAFF
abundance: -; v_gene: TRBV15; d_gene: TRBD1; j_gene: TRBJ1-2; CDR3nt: TGTGCCACCAGCAGAGGACAGGGAGGCTATGGCTACACCTTC; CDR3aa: CATSRGQGGYGYTF
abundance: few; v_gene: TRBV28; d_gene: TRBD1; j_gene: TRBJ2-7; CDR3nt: TGTGCCAGCAGTTCCATTACAGGGGGCAGGAACGAGCAGTACTTC; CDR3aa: CASSSITGGRNEQYF
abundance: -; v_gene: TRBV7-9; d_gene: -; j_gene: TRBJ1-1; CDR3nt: TGTGCCAGCAGCGATAACAGGGCCCTGAACACTGAAGCTTTCTTT; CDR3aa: CASSDNRALNTEAFF
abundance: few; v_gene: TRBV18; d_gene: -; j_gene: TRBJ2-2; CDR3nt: TGTGCCAGCTCACCACGAATAAGCGGGAACACCGGGGAGCTGTTTTTT; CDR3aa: CASSPRISGNTGELFF
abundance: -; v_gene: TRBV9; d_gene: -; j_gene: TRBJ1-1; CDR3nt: TGTGCCAGCAGCCCCGGGCGGGAAGGGACTGAAGCTTTCTTT; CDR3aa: CASSPGREGTEAFF
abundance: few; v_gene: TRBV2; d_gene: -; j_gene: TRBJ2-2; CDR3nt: TGTGCCAGCAGTAGCGACAACACCGGGGAGCTGTTTTTT; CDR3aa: CASSSDNTGELFF
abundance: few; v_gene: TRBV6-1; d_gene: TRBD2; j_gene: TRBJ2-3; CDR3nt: TGTGCCAGCGCGCCCTCTGGACTAGCGGCAGATACGCAGTATTTT; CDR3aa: CASAPSGLAADTQYF
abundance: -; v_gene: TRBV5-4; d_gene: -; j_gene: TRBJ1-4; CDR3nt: TGTGCCAGCAGCTCCTCCGGGACACTCGATGAAAAACTGTTTTTT; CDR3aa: CASSSSGTLDEKLFF
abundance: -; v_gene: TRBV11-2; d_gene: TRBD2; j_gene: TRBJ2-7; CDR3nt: TGTGCCAGCAGCTCCCCCAGGGAGGGGTGGTACGAGCAGTACTTC; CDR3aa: CASSSPREGWYEQYF
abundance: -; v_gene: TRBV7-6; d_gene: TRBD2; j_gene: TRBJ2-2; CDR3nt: TGTGCCAGCAGCCCGACTAGCGGGATTTCTGGGACCGGGGAGCTGTTTTTT; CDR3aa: CASSPTSGISGTGELFF
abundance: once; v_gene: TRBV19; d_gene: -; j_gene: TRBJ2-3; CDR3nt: TGTGCCAGTAGTATGCCCGCGGTGACTAATACGCAGTATTTT; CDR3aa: CASSMPAVTNTQYF
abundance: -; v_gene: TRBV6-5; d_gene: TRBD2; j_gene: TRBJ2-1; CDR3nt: TGTGCCAGCAGTTACGGCGGGGGCTCCTACAATGAGCAGTTCTTC; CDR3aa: CASSYGGGSYNEQFF
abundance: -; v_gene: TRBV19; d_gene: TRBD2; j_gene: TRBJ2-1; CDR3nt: TGTGCCAGTAGTATAAGTCTAGCGGGAAACAATGAGCAGTTCTTC; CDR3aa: CASSISLAGNNEQFF
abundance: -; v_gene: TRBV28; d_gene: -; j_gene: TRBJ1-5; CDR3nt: TGTGCCAGCTTCTTACAGCAGGGAGGACAGCCCCAGCATTTT; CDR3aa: CASFLQQGGQPQHF
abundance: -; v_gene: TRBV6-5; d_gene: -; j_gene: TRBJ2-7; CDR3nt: TGTGCCAGCAGTTACCGGGCAGGGACAAAATTCTACGAGCAGTACTTC; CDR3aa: CASSYRAGTKFYEQYF
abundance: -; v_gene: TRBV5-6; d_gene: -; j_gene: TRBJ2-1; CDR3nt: TGTGCCAGCTTTTTATTAGACACTCCAACCTACAATGAGCAGTTCTTC; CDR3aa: CASFLLDTPTYNEQFF
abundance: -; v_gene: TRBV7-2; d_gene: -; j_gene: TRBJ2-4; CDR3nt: TGTGCCAGCAGCTTAGGGGGGCAGGAAATTCAACTAGCCAAAAACATTCAGTACTTC; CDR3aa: CASSLGGQEIQLAKNIQYF
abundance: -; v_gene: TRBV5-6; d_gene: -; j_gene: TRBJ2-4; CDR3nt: TGTGCCAGCAGCCCGGGTCGGGTACCCAAAAACATTCAGTACTTC; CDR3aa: CASSPGRVPKNIQYF
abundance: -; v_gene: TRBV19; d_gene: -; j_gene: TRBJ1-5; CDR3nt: TGTGCCAGCTCTAAACGGTTCAATCAGCCCCAGCATTTT; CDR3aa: CASSKRFNQPQHF
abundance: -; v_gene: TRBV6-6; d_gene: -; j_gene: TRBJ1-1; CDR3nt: TGTGCCAGCAGCCGCAGGTCTAATACTGAAGCTTTCTTT; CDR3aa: CASSRRSNTEAFF
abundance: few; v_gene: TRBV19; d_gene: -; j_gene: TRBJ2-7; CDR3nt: TGTGCCAGTAGTATTTTGGCGGGATCCGCCGAGCAGTACTTC; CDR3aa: CASSILAGSAEQYF
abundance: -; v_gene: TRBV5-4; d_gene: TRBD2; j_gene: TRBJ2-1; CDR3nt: TGTGCCAGCAGCTTGGGGCGCGGGAGGAACAATGAGCAGTTCTTC; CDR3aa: CASSLGRGRNNEQFF
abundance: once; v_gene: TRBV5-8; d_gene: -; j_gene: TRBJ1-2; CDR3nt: TGTGCCAGCAGCCCCCAGCAGGGGTTTGGCTACACCTTC; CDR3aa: CASSPQQGFGYTF
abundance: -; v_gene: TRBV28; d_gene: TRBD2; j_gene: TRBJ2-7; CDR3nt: TGTGCCAGCAGTTGGCGGGAGGGGTACGAGCAGTACTTC; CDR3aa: CASSWREGYEQYF
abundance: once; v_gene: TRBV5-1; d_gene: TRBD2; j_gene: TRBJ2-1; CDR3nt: TGCGCCAGCAGCTTTCGGGCTAGCGGGAGCCCCAGGGGGCAGTTCTTC; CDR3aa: CASSFRASGSPRGQFF
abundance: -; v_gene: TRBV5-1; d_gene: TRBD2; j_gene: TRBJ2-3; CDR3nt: TGCGCCAGCAGCACTAGCGGGAGGGTTGGAGATACGCAGTATTTT; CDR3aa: CASSTSGRVGDTQYF
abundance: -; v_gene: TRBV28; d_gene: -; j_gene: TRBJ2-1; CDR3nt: TGTGCCAGCAGTTTAGGAGTCGGTGTGTTGAATGAGCAGTTCTTC; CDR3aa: CASSLGVGVLNEQFF
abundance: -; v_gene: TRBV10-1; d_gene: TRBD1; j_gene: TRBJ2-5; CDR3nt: TGCGCCAGCAGCCCGGGACAGGGGGCATGGGAGACCCAGTACTTC; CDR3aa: CASSPGQGAWETQYF